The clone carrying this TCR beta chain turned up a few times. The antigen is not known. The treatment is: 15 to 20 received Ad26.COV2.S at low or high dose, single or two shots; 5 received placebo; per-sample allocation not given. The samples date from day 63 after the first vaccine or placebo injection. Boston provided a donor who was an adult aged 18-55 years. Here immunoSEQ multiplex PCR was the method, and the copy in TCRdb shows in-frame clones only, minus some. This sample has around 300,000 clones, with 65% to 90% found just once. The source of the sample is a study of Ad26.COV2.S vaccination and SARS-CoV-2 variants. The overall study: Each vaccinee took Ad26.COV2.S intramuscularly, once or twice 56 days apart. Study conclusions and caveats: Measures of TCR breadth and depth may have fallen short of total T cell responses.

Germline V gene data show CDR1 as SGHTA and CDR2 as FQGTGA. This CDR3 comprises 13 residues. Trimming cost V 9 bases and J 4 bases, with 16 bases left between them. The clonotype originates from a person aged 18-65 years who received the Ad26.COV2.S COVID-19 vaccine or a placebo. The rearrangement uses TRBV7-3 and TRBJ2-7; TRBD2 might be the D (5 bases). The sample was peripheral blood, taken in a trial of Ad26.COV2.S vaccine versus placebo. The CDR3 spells CASVSEGEYEQYF. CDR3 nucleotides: TGTGCCAGTGTATCTGAGGGAGAGTACGAGCAGTACTTC.